Detailed here is one T cell receptor beta chain. The data originate from a study of blood T cell repertoires in COVID-19. Study-wide background: COVID-19 samples, acute and convalescent, were from the United States, Italy and Spain. PBMCs, B-cell-depleted T cells, or T cells were the source of the cDNA or gDNA that made up the material.

Libraries were prepared by immunoSEQ multiplex PCR; TCRdb keeps only in-frame clonotypes and omits some of them. Among fewer than 500,000 clones listed, 75% to 90% were seen once. The V end was cut by 2 bases, the J end by 6 bases, with 14 bases between. The CDR3 sequence is 15 residues long. Germline lookup yields CDR1 SEHNR and CDR2 FQNEAQ (reference sequence). The source material was PBMCs or T cells enriched from blood (not recorded which). This chain joins TRBV7-9 and TRBJ1-5; tentatively, D is TRBD1 (5 bases). This receptor was taken from a man younger than 45 who had recovered from COVID-19. This chain's CDR3 is CASSLSQGPFQPQHF. The CDR3 nucleotides read TGTGCCAGCAGCTTAAGCCAGGGTCCATTTCAGCCCCAGCATTTT. Complete variable domain (other parts from reference TRBV7-9 and TRBJ1-5): DTGVSQNPRHKITKRGQNVTFRCDPISEHNRLYWYRQTLGQGPEFLTYFQNEAQLEKSRLLSDRFSAERPKGSFSTLEIQRTEQGDSAMYLCASSLSQGPFQPQHFGDGTRLSIL.